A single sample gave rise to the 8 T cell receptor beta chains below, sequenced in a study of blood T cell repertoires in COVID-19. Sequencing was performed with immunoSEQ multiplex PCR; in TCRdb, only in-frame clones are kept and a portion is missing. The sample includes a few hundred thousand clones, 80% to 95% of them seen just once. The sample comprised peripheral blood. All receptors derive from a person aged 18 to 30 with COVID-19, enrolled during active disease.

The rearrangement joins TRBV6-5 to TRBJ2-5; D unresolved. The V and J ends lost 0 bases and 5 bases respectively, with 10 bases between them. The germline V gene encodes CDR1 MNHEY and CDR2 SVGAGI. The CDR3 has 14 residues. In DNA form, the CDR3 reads TGTGCCAGCAGTTACTCGCACAGACGGGAGACCCAGTACTTC. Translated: CASSYSHRRETQYF.

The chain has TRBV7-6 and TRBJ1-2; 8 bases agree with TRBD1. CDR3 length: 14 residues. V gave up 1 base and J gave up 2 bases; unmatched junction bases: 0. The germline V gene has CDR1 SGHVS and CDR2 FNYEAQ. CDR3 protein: CASSLGQGNYGYTF. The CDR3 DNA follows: TGTGCCAGCAGCTTAGGACAGGGGAACTATGGCTACACCTTC. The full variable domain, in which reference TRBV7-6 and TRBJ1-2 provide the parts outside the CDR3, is GAGVSQSPRYKVTKRGQDVALRCDPISGHVSLYWYRQALGQGPEFLTYFNYEAQQDKSGLPNDRFSAERPEGSISTLTIQRTEQRDSAMYRCASSLGQGNYGYTFGSGTRLTVV.

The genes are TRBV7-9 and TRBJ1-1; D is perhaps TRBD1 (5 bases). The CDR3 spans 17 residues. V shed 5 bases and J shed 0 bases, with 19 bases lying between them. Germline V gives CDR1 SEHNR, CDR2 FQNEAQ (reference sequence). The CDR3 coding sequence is TGTGCCAGCAGCCCCAGCACTAAGGGACTGATGAACACTGAAGCTTTCTTT. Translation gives CASSPSTKGLMNTEAFF.

CDR3 DNA sequence: TGCGCCAGCAGCTCCGGACAGGGTAGCACAGATACGCAGTATTTT. This gives the protein CASSSGQGSTDTQYF. V usage is TRBV5-1 and J usage is TRBJ2-3; the match to TRBD1 covers 8 bases. Losses at the gene ends were 3 bases for V and 0 bases for J; bases not matched to a gene: 3. The germline gives CDR1 SGHRS, CDR2 YFSETQ. The CDR3 contains 15 residues.

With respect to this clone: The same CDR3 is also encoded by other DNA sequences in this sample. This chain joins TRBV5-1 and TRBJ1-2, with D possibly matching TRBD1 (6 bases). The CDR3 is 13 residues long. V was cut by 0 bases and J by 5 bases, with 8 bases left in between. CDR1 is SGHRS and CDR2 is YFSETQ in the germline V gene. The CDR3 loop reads CASSLAGDYGYTF. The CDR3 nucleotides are TGCGCCAGCAGCTTGGCAGGGGATTATGGCTACACCTTC.

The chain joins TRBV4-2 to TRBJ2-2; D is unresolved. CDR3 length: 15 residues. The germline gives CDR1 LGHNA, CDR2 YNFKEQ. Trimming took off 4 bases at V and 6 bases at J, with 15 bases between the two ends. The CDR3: CASSPEPLGAGELFF. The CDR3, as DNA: TGTGCCAGCAGCCCAGAACCCCTAGGCGCCGGGGAGCTGTTTTTT.

CDR3 DNA: TGTGCCAGCAGCCAAGCGGCGACACTTGATAATGACTACAATGAGCAGTTCTTC. Its protein is CASSQAATLDNDYNEQFF. The chain recombines TRBV3-1 (or the pseudogene TRBV3-2) with TRBJ2-1; D is unresolved. Germline V gene data show CDR1 as LGHDT and CDR2 as YNNKEL (reference sequence). The V end lost 1 base, the J end lost 3 bases, and 19 bases lay between the germline ends. The CDR3 covers 18 residues.

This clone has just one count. The DNA for the CDR3 is TGTGCCAGCAGTAACAGGGGGGAATACGAGCAGTACTTC. Its translation: CASSNRGEYEQYF. The chain uses TRBV2 and TRBJ2-7, with 8 bases aligning to TRBD1. Germline-derived CDR1 and CDR2 are SNHLY and FYNNEI. The CDR3 is made up of 13 amino acids. After removal of 5 bases from V and 4 bases from J, the junction contained 4 bases not matched to a gene.